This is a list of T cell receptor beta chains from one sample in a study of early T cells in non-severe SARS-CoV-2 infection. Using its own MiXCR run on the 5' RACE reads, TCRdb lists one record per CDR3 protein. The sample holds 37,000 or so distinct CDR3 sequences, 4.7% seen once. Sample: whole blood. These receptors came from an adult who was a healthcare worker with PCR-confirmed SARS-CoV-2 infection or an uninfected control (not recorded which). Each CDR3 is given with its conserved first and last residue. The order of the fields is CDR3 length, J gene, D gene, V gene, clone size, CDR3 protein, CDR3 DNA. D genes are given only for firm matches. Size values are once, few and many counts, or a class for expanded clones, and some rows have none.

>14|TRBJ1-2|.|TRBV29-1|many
CSVVGQPGAYGYTF
TGCAGCGTTGTTGGGCAACCGGGGGCTTATGGCTACACCTTC
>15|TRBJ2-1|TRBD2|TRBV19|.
CASRSTSGRVNEQFF
TGTGCCAGTAGATCGACTAGCGGGAGGGTAAATGAGCAGTTCTTC
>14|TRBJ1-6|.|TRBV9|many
CASSLGTLNSPLHF
TGTGCCAGCAGCCTAGGGACACTGAATTCACCCCTCCACTTT
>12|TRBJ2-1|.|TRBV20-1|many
CSARWLEGEQFF
TGCAGTGCTAGATGGCTAGAGGGTGAGCAGTTCTTC
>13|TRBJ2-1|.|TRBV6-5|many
CATRVRAGNEQFF
TGTGCCACCCGGGTCCGGGCTGGGAATGAGCAGTTCTTC
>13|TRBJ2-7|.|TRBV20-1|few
CSASTSFSYEQYF
TGCAGTGCTAGCACCTCATTCTCCTACGAGCAGTACTTC
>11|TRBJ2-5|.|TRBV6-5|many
CASSYGETQYF
TGTGCCAGCAGTTACGGGGAGACCCAGTACTTC
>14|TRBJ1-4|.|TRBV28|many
CASTLGVTNEKLFF
TGTGCCAGCACTTTAGGGGTCACTAATGAAAAACTGTTTTTT
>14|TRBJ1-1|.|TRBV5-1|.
CASSSTGAGVRAFF
TGCGCCAGCAGCTCTACTGGGGCCGGGGTGCGGGCTTTCTTT
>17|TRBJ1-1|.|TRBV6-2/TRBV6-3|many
CASSYTTARWGNTEAFF
TGTGCCAGCAGTTACACGACAGCAAGATGGGGAAACACTGAAGCTTTCTTT
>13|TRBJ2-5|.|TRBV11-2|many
CASSPTIGETQYF
TGTGCCAGCAGCCCCACGATTGGAGAGACCCAGTACTTC
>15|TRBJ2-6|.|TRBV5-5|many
CASSLSGSGANVLTF
TGTGCCAGCAGCTTATCTGGGTCCGGGGCCAACGTCCTGACTTTC
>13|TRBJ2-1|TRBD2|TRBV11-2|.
CASSHNRGVEQFF
TGTGCCAGCAGCCACAATCGGGGGGTTGAGCAGTTCTTC
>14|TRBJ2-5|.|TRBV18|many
CASSPSSSQETQYF
TGTGCCAGCTCACCTAGTTCGAGCCAAGAGACCCAGTACTTC
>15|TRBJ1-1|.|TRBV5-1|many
CASSLDGPRDTEAFF
TGCGCCAGCAGCTTGGATGGCCCCCGGGACACTGAAGCTTTCTTT
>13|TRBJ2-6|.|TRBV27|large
CASSLSGANVLTF
TGTGCCAGCAGTTTAAGTGGGGCCAACGTCCTGACTTTC
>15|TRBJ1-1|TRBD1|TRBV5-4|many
CASSARTTGDTEAFF
TGTGCCAGCAGCGCACGTACTACAGGGGACACTGAAGCTTTCTTT
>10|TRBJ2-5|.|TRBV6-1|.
CASSGETQYF
TGTGCCAGCAGTGGGGAGACCCAGTACTTC
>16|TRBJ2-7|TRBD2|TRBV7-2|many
CASRNPLAGGAYEQYF
TGTGCCAGCAGAAATCCCCTAGCGGGGGGCGCCTACGAGCAGTACTTC
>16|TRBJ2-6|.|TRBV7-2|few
CASSLGSTPGANVLTF
TGTGCCAGCAGCTTAGGTTCCACCCCTGGGGCCAACGTCCTGACTTTC
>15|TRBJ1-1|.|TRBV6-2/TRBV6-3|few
CALKPLDSPDTEAFF
TGTGCCCTCAAGCCCTTGGACAGTCCGGACACTGAAGCTTTCTTT
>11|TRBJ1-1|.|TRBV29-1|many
CSVLSPGHAFF
TGCAGCGTTCTTAGTCCGGGACACGCTTTCTTT
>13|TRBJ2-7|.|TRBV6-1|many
CASSEHRSYEQYF
TGTGCCAGCAGTGAACACCGCTCCTACGAGCAGTACTTC
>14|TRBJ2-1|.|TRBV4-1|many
CASSQDLARDEQFF
TGCGCCAGCAGCCAAGATCTAGCGAGGGATGAGCAGTTCTTC
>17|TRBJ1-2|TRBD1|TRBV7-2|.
CASSLEHNPGQGVGYTF
TGTGCCAGCAGCTTAGAACATAATCCGGGACAGGGAGTCGGCTACACCTTC
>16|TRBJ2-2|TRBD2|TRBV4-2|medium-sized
CASSQDTSGRPGELFF
TGTGCCAGCAGCCAAGATACTAGCGGGAGACCCGGGGAGCTGTTTTTT
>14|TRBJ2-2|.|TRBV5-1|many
CASSPIGNTGELFF
TGCGCCAGCAGCCCTATTGGGAACACCGGGGAGCTGTTTTTT
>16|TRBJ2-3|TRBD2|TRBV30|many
CAWQGGAGVGADTQYF
TGTGCCTGGCAGGGCGGGGCGGGAGTTGGCGCAGATACGCAGTATTTT
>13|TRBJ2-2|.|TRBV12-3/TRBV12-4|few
CASNVDGHGELFF
TGTGCCAGCAACGTGGATGGCCACGGGGAGCTGTTTTTT
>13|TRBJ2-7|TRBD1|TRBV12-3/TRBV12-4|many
CASTRGRGHEQYF
TGTGCCAGCACGAGAGGCAGGGGGCACGAGCAGTACTTC
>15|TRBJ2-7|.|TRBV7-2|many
CASSFHKSDFYEQYF
TGTGCCAGCAGCTTTCACAAGTCCGACTTCTACGAGCAGTACTTC
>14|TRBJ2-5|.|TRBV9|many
CASSVMGGQETQYF
TGTGCCAGCAGCGTAATGGGCGGCCAAGAGACCCAGTACTTC
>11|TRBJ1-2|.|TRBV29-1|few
CSVGRPDGYTF
TGCAGCGTTGGTCGACCTGATGGCTACACCTTC
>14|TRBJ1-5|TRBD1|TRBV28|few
CASRTGDHNQPQHF
TGTGCCAGCAGAACAGGGGACCACAATCAGCCCCAGCATTTT
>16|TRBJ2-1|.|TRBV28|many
CASRGGRLTRYNEQFF
TGTGCCAGCAGGGGGGGCAGGCTAACACGATACAATGAGCAGTTCTTC
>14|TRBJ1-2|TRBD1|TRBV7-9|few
CASSLPQGNYGYTF
TGTGCCAGCAGCTTGCCACAGGGGAACTATGGCTACACCTTC
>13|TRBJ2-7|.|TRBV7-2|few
CASSLRGFHEQYF
TGTGCCAGCAGCCTCAGGGGTTTCCACGAGCAGTACTTC
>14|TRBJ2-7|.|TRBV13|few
CASRPAGRTYEQYF
TGTGCCAGCAGACCTGCCGGCCGGACCTACGAGCAGTACTTC
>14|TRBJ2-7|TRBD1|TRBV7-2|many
CASSLGQPPYEQYF
TGTGCCAGCAGCCTGGGACAGCCTCCCTACGAGCAGTACTTC
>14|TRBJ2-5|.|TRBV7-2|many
CASSFNRPRETQYF
TGTGCCAGCAGCTTCAATAGGCCTCGGGAGACCCAGTACTTC
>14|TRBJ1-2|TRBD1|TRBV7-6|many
CASSPGTGAYGYTF
TGTGCCAGCAGCCCCGGGACAGGGGCCTATGGCTACACCTTC
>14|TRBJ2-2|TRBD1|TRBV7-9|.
CASTTGVSSGELFF
TGTGCCAGCACGACAGGGGTCTCATCCGGGGAGCTGTTTTTT
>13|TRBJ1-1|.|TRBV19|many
CASTSTRGTEAFF
TGTGCCAGTACCTCTACTCGGGGCACTGAAGCTTTCTTT
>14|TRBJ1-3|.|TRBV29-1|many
CSVESGIVGNTIYF
TGCAGCGTTGAATCGGGGATTGTTGGAAACACCATATATTTT
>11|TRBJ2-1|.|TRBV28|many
CASSSYNEQFF
TGTGCCAGCAGTTCCTACAATGAGCAGTTCTTC
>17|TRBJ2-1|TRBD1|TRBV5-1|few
CASSSDVRTGAYNEQFF
TGCGCCAGCAGCAGTGATGTGAGGACAGGGGCCTACAATGAGCAGTTCTTC
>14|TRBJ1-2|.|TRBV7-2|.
CASSSHQGTSGYTF
TGTGCCAGCAGCTCCCACCAAGGAACGAGTGGCTACACCTTC
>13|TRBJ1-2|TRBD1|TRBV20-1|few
CSARGPQTGGYTF
TGCAGTGCTAGAGGGCCCCAGACAGGGGGCTACACCTTC
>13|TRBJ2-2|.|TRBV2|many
CASSPDYTGELFF
TGTGCCAGCAGTCCCGACTACACCGGGGAGCTGTTTTTT
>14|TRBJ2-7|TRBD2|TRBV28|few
CASSFLREGYEQYF
TGTGCCAGCAGTTTTTTGCGGGAGGGCTACGAGCAGTACTTC